This TCR beta chain was profiled in a study of blood T cell repertoires in COVID-19. Produced via immunoSEQ multiplex PCR; TCRdb's table is partial and in-frame only. Here the sample spans about 130,000 clones, around 89% being singletons. J lost 1 base, V lost 2 bases, and 1 base had no gene match. CDR3 length equals 14 residues. From germline, CDR1 is MNHEY and CDR2 SVGEGT. Seattle patient enrollment occurred during active infection, with longitudinal follow-up thereafter. The rearrangement links TRBV6-2 or TRBV6-3 to TRBJ2-7; 8 positions agree with TRBD2. The sequencing input was peripheral blood. This TCR was sampled from a man aged 55 to 70 with COVID-19, enrolled during active disease. The CDR3 loop is CASSYGGGSYEQYF. CDR3 nucleotides: TGTGCCAGCAGTTACGGCGGGGGGTCCTACGAGCAGTACTTC.